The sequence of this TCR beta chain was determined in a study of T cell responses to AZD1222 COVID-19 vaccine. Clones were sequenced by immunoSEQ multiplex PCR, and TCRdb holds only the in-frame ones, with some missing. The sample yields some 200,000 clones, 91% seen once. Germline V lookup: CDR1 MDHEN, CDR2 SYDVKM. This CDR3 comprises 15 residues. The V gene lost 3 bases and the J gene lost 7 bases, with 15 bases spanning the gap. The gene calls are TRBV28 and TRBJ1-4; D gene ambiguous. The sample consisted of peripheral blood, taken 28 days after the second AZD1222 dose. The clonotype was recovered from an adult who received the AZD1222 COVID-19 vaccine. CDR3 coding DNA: TGTGCCAGCAGTTTGGGAGAGGAGCTAGGTGAAAAACTGTTTTTT. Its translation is CASSLGEELGEKLFF. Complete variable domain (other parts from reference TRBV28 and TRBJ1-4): DVKVTQSSRYLVKRTGEKVFLECVQDMDHENMFWYRQDPGLGLRLIYFSYDVKMKEKGDIPEGYSVSREKKERFSLILESASTNQTSMYLCASSLGEELGEKLFFGSGTQLSVL.